The present entry profiles one T cell receptor beta chain with its context. The data belong to a study of blood T cell repertoires in COVID-19. Study as a whole: COVID-19 samples, acute and convalescent, were from the United States, Italy and Spain. Nucleic acid was either cDNA or gDNA, and it came from T cells, B-cell-depleted T cells, or PBMCs.

Source study methods: Amplification of reference gene primers provided the estimated nucleated cell counts. Some clones are missing from TCRdb's copy, which holds only in-frame ones; the method was immunoSEQ multiplex PCR. The V and J calls and clone size were taken over from that table, and D and trimming were inferred from the DNA. The data show 300,000 to 450,000 clones, around 87% seen once. This CDR3 region has 17 residues. Germline V lookup: CDR1 MGHRA, CDR2 YSYEKL. Germline trimming cut 4 bases from V and 4 bases from J; bases unmatched to any gene: 11. The chain couples TRBV4-1 to TRBJ2-1; 9 nucleotides align to TRBD2. The sequenced sample consisted of peripheral blood. The TCR sequence derives from a woman under 40 with COVID-19, enrolled during active disease. CDR3 sequence: CASSPPWERGAYNEQFF. Written as DNA, the CDR3 is TGCGCCAGCAGCCCGCCGTGGGAGCGGGGGGCTTACAATGAGCAGTTCTTC.